This T cell receptor (beta chain) emerged from a study of blood T cell repertoires in COVID-19. As for the study in general: PBMCs, B-cell-depleted T cells, or T cells were the source of the cDNA or gDNA that made up the material.

The data were produced by immunoSEQ multiplex PCR, yet TCRdb's version contains in-frame clones alone and is incomplete. The sample holds some 49,000 clones, roughly four fifths seen once. Germline trimming cut 1 base from V and 7 bases from J; bases unmatched to any gene: 2. CDR3 length: 14 amino acids. The germline V gene has CDR1 SGHTA and CDR2 FQGNSA. The chain links TRBV7-2 to TRBJ2-1, with 9 bases lining up with TRBD2. This TCR was sampled from a woman in her sixties with acute or convalescent COVID-19. Material for sequencing was peripheral blood. The CDR3 is CASSLGLAGNEQFF. Written as DNA, the CDR3 is TGTGCCAGCAGCTTAGGGCTAGCGGGAAATGAGCAGTTCTTC.